This T cell receptor beta chain was identified during a study of PD-L1 blockade in urothelial cancer. In the study overall: Blood analyses occurred 3 weeks (second dose) and 6 weeks post treatment start.

Time point reported: pretreatment peripheral blood. Germline lookup yields CDR1 SNHLY and CDR2 FYNNEI. Trimming removed 6 bases from V and 7 bases from J, with 22 bases in between. This CDR3 spans 15 amino acids. The investigators introduced synthetic TCR analog templates into each PCR as spikes. Measured with immunoSEQ multiplex PCR; TCRdb has only the in-frame clones, and not every one. The data hold more than 40,000 clones, with about 81% observed a single time. The sequenced sample was PBMCs, obtained around atezolizumab (anti-PD-L1) treatment. This TCR was recovered from a man aged 45-65 years with urothelial cancer. This chain joins TRBV2 and TRBJ2-7, with D perhaps matching TRBD2 (6 bases). This CDR3 reads CASRREAARLGEQYF. The CDR3 DNA reads as TGTGCCAGCAGGAGGGAGGCGGCGCGACTAGGGGAGCAGTACTTC.